This T cell receptor beta chain was retrieved from a study of CD8 T cells in ankylosing spondylitis. Study-wide findings and caveats: What seemed typical of ankylosing spondylitis blood was a TCR beta motif built from 8 or 9 highly homologous variants. Disease-linked clones proved CD8+ and comparatively uncommon in peripheral blood.

Quantitative 5'-RACE with molecular barcodes generated TCR beta libraries. One entry per CDR3 protein results from TCRdb running MiXCR on the 5' RACE reads. The sample has 250,000 or so distinct CDR3 sequences, approximately 20% seen once. This CDR3 comprises 13 residues. The germline V and J ends were trimmed by 0 bases and 0 bases, with 1 base remaining between them. Germline loops: CDR1 SGHVS, CDR2 FQNEAQ. In the case of this clonotype: Antigen unknown. This likely comes from a read error, as the CDR3 has no conserved phenylalanine or tryptophan at its end.

The sequence came from a male donor with ankylosing spondylitis or in good health (not recorded which). Specimen: blood, either unsorted or a sorted T cell fraction (not recorded which). The J gene is TRBJ2-3, the V gene TRBV7-8, with D uncertain. CDR3 loop: CASSLASTDTQYS. The CDR3 DNA follows: TGTGCCAGCAGCTTAGCCAGCACAGATACGCAGTATTCT.